This T cell receptor (beta chain) was captured by sequencing in a study of pediatric ulcerative colitis. Study results and limitations: Two patients had blood samples with substantially reduced template counts. Ulcerative colitis patients shared more blood-rectal clones than controls.

The sample holds a few counts of this clone. Its target is unknown. Sequencing depth was up to 500,000 reads per sample. Only in-frame clones appear in the TCRdb table, and some are missing; sequencing was by immunoSEQ multiplex PCR. The sample yields 50,000 to 65,000 clones, less than 90% seen once. Germline V lookup: CDR1 SGHRS, CDR2 YFSETQ. This CDR3 comprises 14 residues. V dropped 0 bases and J dropped 3 bases, with 10 bases sitting between them. This rearrangement joins TRBV5-1 to TRBJ2-7; D not certain. The sample consisted of blood. This TCR came from a boy between 10 and 17 years old with severe ulcerative colitis. This CDR3 reads CASSLAPPNYEQYF. CDR3 bases: TGCGCCAGCAGCTTGGCTCCCCCAAACTACGAGCAGTACTTC.